This TCR beta chain comes out of a study of Graves' ophthalmopathy and Graves' hyperthyroidism. Researchers turned away patients with other autoimmune diseases, uncontrolled infections, pregnancy or lactation. CDR3 size: 13 residues. Germline V gene lookup returns CDR1 SNHLY and CDR2 FYNNEI. V lost 8 bases and J lost 0, with 11 bases in between. RNA transcripts were the template, and TCR beta CDR3 regions were amplified from them. First-round RT-PCR used HTBI primers; second-round multiplex PCR followed. TCRdb used MiXCR to reprocess the multiplex PCR reads, holding one entry per CDR3 protein. This table has approximately 540,000 distinct CDR3 sequences, under 40% appearing once.

The V gene is TRBV2, the J gene TRBJ2-7, with D unresolved. The TCR sequence derives from an adult man with Graves' hyperthyroidism. The sequencing sample was made of peripheral blood or thyroid tissue (not recorded which). This CDR3 is CASLERLSYEQYF. The CDR3 DNA follows: TGTGCCAGCTTGGAGCGCCTCTCCTACGAGCAGTACTTC.